Below are 23 T cell receptor beta chains sequenced from a single sample in a study of shared clonotypes between healthy human individuals. Clones were read by immunoSEQ multiplex PCR, and TCRdb kept only the in-frame ones, dropping some. The table has a few million clones, just over 90% seen once. What was sequenced was naive CD4+ T cells from PBMCs. The subset: CD45RA+ positively selected. The receptors were sampled from a man aged 18-30 years in good health. Some clones in this sample may be carry-over from other donors' samples.

The chain uses TRBV7-2 and TRBJ1-3, with D uncertain. There are 12 residues in the CDR3. CDR1 is SGHTA and CDR2 is FQGNSA in the germline V gene. Between the trimmed V and J ends, which lost 4 bases and 4 bases, there was a span of 5 bases. DNA of the CDR3: TGTGCCAGCAGCTCCCAAGGAAACACCATATATTTT. The encoded protein is CASSSQGNTIYF.

DNA for the CDR3: TGTGCCGCGACTAGCGGGAGCGGCTACAATGAGCAGTTCTTC. Its translation: CAATSGSGYNEQFF. The chain is built from TRBV28 and TRBJ2-1, with TRBD2 matching 12 bases. The CDR3 consists of 14 residues. The V gene end was trimmed by 11 bases and the J gene end by 3 bases; junction bases not matched to a gene: 5. From germline, CDR1 is MDHEN and CDR2 SYDVKM.

The rearrangement uses TRBV27 and TRBJ2-3; D is perhaps TRBD1 or TRBD2 (5 bases each). Trimming took off 6 bases at V and 6 bases at J, with 16 bases between the two ends. CDR1 and CDR2 from the germline V gene are MNHEY and SMNVEV (reference sequence). This CDR3 region has 14 residues. The CDR3 loop is CASSSLRGGDTQYF. CDR3 nucleotide sequence: TGTGCCAGCAGCTCCCTTAGGGGCGGGGATACGCAGTATTTT.

As concerns this clone: The same CDR3 can be traced to other DNA sequences in this sample. This chain joins TRBV2 and TRBJ2-1; D remains unclear. CDR1 and CDR2 from the germline V gene are SNHLY and FYNNEI. V shed 4 bases and J shed 8 bases, with 6 bases lying between them. The CDR3 loop spans 11 amino acids. Here the CDR3 DNA reads TGTGCCAGCAGTGTTCTCGATGAGCAGTTCTTC. It specifies CASSVLDEQFF.

The chain employs TRBV5-1 and TRBJ2-5; D may be TRBD1 (5 bases). This CDR3 comprises 15 residues. Trimming took off 2 bases at V and 7 bases at J, with 18 bases between the two ends. Germline assignment: CDR1 SGHRS and CDR2 YFSETQ. CDR3 in amino acids: CASSLTGRGIGTQYF. CDR3 in DNA: TGCGCCAGCAGCTTAACAGGCCGAGGAATCGGGACCCAGTACTTC.

The genes are TRBV19 and TRBJ2-1; 8 bases match TRBD1. V shed 8 bases and J 1 base; nucleotides not matched to a gene: 4. This CDR3 spans 14 amino acids. Germline loops: CDR1 LNHDA, CDR2 SQIVND (reference sequence). The CDR3 nucleotides are TGTGCCAGTGAACACAGGGGGTCCTACAATGAGCAGTTCTTC. Translating gives CASEHRGSYNEQFF.

This sequence joins TRBV7-2 and TRBJ1-1; no firm D call. CDR1 SGHTA and CDR2 FQGNSA come from the germline V gene. The V and J ends lost 4 bases and 6 bases respectively, with 9 bases between them. The CDR3 has 12 residues. CDR3 DNA sequence: TGTGCCAGCAGCTCAGGTGCGCCTGAAGCTTTCTTT. Residues: CASSSGAPEAFF.

The V call is TRBV28, the J call TRBJ1-1; D unclear. CDR1 MDHEN and CDR2 SYDVKM come from the germline V gene. Trimming stripped 6 bases from V and 5 bases from J, with 13 bases between. The CDR3 contains 13 residues. CDR3 DNA sequence: TGTGCCAGCAGCCCCCTCTTCAAGACTGAAGCTTTCTTT. Residues: CASSPLFKTEAFF.

This chain connects TRBV13 to TRBJ2-2, with 10 bases matching TRBD2. V dropped 5 bases and J dropped 6; count of bases not matched to a gene: 12. Germline CDR1 and CDR2: PRHDT and FYEKMQ (reference sequence). This CDR3 spans 17 amino acids. CDR3 bases: TGTGCCAGCAGCCGCTCGGCCGGGACTAGCGACGCCGGGGAGCTGTTTTTT. Encoded protein: CASSRSAGTSDAGELFF.

V gene TRBV5-4 combines with J gene TRBJ1-1; D gene uncertain. The CDR3 covers 16 residues. V was trimmed by 0 bases and J by 0 bases, leaving 12 bases between them. Germline assignment: CDR1 SGHNT and CDR2 YYREEE (reference sequence). The CDR3 is CASSLAGDPMNTEAFF. DNA for the CDR3: TGTGCCAGCAGCTTGGCCGGCGACCCTATGAACACTGAAGCTTTCTTT.

The chain is built from TRBV29-1 and TRBJ2-1; TRBD2 agrees at 7 bases. J lost 9 bases, V lost 4 bases, and 9 bases had no gene match. The germline V gene encodes CDR1 SQVTM and CDR2 ANQGSEA. This CDR3 comprises 13 residues. The CDR3, as DNA: TGCAGCGTTGGTCCCCGCGGGGGAAGTGAGCAGTTCTTC. Amino acids: CSVGPRGGSEQFF.

The gene calls are TRBV7-9 and TRBJ2-1, with D hard to call. This CDR3 is 15 amino acids long. Germline loops: CDR1 SEHNR, CDR2 FQNEAQ (reference sequence). Trimming cost V 7 bases and J 3 bases, with 16 bases left between them. For the CDR3, the DNA is TGTGCCAGCATCCCGTCGGAACAAATCTACAATGAGCAGTTCTTC. This sequence encodes CASIPSEQIYNEQFF.

Here the CDR3 DNA reads TGCGCCAGCAGCCAAGGGACAGGGAGATCGGCAACTAATGAAAAACTGTTTTTT. Its protein product is CASSQGTGRSATNEKLFF. This chain joins TRBV4-1 and TRBJ1-4, with 8 bases matching TRBD1. Germline V gene lookup returns CDR1 MGHRA and CDR2 YSYEKL. With 1 base clipped from V and 0 bases from J, the junction kept 7 bases outside the gene matches. This CDR3 region has 18 residues.

CDR3 DNA: TGTGCCAGCAGTGAAACACAGGGAGGTGCCAAAAACATTCAGTACTTC. This codes for CASSETQGGAKNIQYF. V usage is TRBV2 and J usage is TRBJ2-4, with D perhaps matching TRBD1 or TRBD2 (6 bases each). V shed 2 bases and J shed 1 base, with 12 bases lying between them. Germline V CDR1 and CDR2: SNHLY, FYNNEI. The CDR3 covers 16 residues.

The genes are TRBV5-1 and TRBJ2-7; the match to TRBD1 covers 10 bases. This CDR3 contains 15 residues. Per germline, CDR1 SGHRS and CDR2 YFSETQ. J lost 6 bases, V lost 4 bases, and 10 bases had no gene match. The CDR3 region has the DNA TGCGCCAGCAGCCTGGAGGGGACAGGGGCGCGCGAGCAGTACTTC. Translation gives CASSLEGTGAREQYF.

V usage is TRBV4-3 and J usage is TRBJ2-7, with a tentative D call TRBD2 (6 bases). The CDR3 extends over 17 amino acids. V was pared by 0 bases and J by 2 bases, with 17 bases between. Germline CDR1 is LGHNA and CDR2 is YSLEER. The CDR3 bases are TGCGCCAGCAGCCAAGACCCCGCGGGGAACGGAGCCTACGAGCAGTACTTC. Translating gives CASSQDPAGNGAYEQYF.

This clone was observed a few times. The chain links TRBV6-1 to TRBJ1-2; no firm D call. CDR3 length equals 13 residues. V was clipped by 4 bases and J by 11 bases, with 17 bases between them. Germline V gene lookup returns CDR1 MNHNS and CDR2 SASEGT. For the CDR3, the DNA is TGTGCCAGCAGTGTCCCTCAGGACGCTGGATACACCTTC. It encodes CASSVPQDAGYTF.

This chain joins TRBV5-1 and TRBJ2-3; 8 bases are a match to TRBD1. Germline V gives CDR1 SGHRS, CDR2 YFSETQ. The CDR3 runs to 15 residues. V lost 6 bases and J lost 1; bases outside the gene matches: 7. The CDR3 region is CASTITGGGTDTQYF. The CDR3 DNA follows: TGCGCCAGCACCATAACAGGGGGAGGCACAGATACGCAGTATTTT.

V and J are TRBV5-1 and TRBJ1-3; possibly TRBD1 for D (5 bases). The germline V and J ends were trimmed by 3 bases and 1 base, with 17 bases remaining between them. This CDR3 region has 17 residues. The germline CDR1 and CDR2 sequences are SGHRS and YFSETQ. CDR3 in amino acids: CASSWGVALSSGNTIYF. The CDR3 coding sequence is TGCGCCAGCAGCTGGGGGGTGGCCCTCTCTTCTGGAAACACCATATATTTT.

CDR3 loop: CASTARGEQFF. The DNA of the CDR3 is TGTGCCAGCACCGCCAGGGGTGAGCAGTTCTTC. This sequence joins TRBV2 and TRBJ2-1; TRBD1 is a possible D gene (6 bases). This CDR3 has 11 residues. The V gene lost 7 bases and the J gene lost 9 bases, with 10 bases spanning the gap. Germline lookup yields CDR1 SNHLY and CDR2 FYNNEI.

V usage is TRBV7-9 and J usage is TRBJ2-1; TRBD2 matches 11 bases. V gave up 10 bases and J gave up 2 bases; unmatched junction bases: 7. Germline V gives CDR1 SEHNR, CDR2 FQNEAQ (reference sequence). The CDR3 runs to 15 residues. The CDR3 DNA reads as TGTGCCATCGCGGTGACTAGCGGGACCTACAATGAGCAGTTCTTC. Protein sequence: CAIAVTSGTYNEQFF.

The chain has TRBV18 and TRBJ1-1; perhaps TRBD1 as D (6 bases). The CDR3 covers 14 residues. Trimming took off 6 bases at V and 4 bases at J, with 15 bases between the two ends. Germline loops: CDR1 KGHSH, CDR2 LQKENI. CDR3 DNA sequence: TGTGCCAGCTCCGGGGGGGGCATGGGCACTGAAGCTTTCTTT. Encoded protein: CASSGGGMGTEAFF.

This clone was seen just once. The V and J genes are TRBV14 and TRBJ2-5; maybe TRBD2 (10 bases). Germline V gives CDR1 SGHDN, CDR2 FVKESK. This CDR3 contains 22 residues. V was clipped by 0 bases and J by 3 bases, with 32 bases between them. CDR3 in amino acids: CASSQESSGTGRGLARKETQYF. DNA for the CDR3: TGTGCCAGCAGCCAAGAGAGTTCCGGGACAGGGAGGGGACTAGCGAGGAAAGAGACCCAGTACTTC.